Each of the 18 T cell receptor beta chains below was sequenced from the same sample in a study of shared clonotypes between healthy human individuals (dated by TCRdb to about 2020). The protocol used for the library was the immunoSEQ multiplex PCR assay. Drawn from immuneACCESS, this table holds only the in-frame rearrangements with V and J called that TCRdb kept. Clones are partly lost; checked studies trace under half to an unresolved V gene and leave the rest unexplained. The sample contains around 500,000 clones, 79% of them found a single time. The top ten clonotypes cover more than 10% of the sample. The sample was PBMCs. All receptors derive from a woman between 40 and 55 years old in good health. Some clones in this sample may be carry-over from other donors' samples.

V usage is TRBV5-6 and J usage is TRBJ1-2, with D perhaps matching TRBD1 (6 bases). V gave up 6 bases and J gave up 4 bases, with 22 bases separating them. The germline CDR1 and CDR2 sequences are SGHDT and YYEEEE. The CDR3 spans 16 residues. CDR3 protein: CASTMVGAGLLYGYTF. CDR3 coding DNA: TGTGCCAGCACCATGGTGGGGGCAGGGTTACTCTATGGCTACACCTTC. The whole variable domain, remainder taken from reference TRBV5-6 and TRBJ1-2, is DAGVTQSPTHLIKTRGQQVTLRCSPKSGHDTVSWYQQALGQGPQFIFQYYEEEERQRGNFPDRFSGHQFPNYSSELNVNALLLGDSALYLCASTMVGAGLLYGYTFGSGTRLTVV.

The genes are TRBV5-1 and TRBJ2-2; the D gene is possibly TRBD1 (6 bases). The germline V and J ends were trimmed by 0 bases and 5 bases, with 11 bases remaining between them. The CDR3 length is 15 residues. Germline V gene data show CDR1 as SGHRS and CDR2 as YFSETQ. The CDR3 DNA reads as TGCGCCAGCAGCTTGGTCCAGGGGCGAACCGGGGAGCTGTTTTTT. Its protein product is CASSLVQGRTGELFF.

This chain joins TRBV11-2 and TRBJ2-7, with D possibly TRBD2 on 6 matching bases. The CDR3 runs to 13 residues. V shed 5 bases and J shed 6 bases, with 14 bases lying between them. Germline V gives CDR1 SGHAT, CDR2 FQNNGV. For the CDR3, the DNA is TGTGCCAGCAGCCCAGGGACTTTGGGCGAGCAGTACTTC. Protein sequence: CASSPGTLGEQYF.

CDR3 DNA: TGTGCCTGGAGTGAGGCCCCCAGGGTTGCCCTGTTTTTT. Encoded protein: CAWSEAPRVALFF. The V gene is TRBV30, the J gene TRBJ2-2; TRBD1 is a possible D gene (5 bases). This CDR3 spans 13 amino acids. V was pared by 1 base and J by 14 bases, with 17 bases between. Germline-derived CDR1 and CDR2 are GTSNPN and SVGIG (reference sequence).

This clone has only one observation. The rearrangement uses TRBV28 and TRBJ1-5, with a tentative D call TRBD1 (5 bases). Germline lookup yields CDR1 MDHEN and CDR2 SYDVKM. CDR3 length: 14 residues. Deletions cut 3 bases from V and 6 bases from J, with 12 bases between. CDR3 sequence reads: CASSLVVRVQPQHF. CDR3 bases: TGTGCCAGCAGTTTGGTTGTCAGGGTTCAGCCCCAGCATTTT.

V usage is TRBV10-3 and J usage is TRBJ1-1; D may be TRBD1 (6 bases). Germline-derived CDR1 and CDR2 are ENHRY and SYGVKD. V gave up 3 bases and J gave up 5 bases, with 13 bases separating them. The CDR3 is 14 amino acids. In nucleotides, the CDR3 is TGTGCCATCAGTGACAGGACCAGGGGAACTGAAGCTTTCTTT. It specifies CAISDRTRGTEAFF.

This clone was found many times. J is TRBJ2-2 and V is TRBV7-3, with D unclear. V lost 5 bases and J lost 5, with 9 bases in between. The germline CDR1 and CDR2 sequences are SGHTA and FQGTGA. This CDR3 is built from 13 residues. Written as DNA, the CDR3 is TGTGCCAGCAGCCCAGACCGTACCGGGGAGCTGTTTTTT. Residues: CASSPDRTGELFF.

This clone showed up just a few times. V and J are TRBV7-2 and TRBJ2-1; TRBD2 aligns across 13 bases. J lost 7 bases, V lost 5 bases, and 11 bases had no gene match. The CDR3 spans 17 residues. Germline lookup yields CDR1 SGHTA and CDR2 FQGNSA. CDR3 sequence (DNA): TGTGCCAGCAGCCAAAGGGGGACTAGCGGGAATAAAAATGAGCAGTTCTTC. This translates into CASSQRGTSGNKNEQFF.

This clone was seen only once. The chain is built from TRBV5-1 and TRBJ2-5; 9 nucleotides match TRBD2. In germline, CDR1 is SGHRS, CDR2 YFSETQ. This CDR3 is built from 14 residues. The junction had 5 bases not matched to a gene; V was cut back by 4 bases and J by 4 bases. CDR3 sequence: CASSPLAGRETQYF. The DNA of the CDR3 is TGCGCCAGCAGCCCCCTAGCGGGAAGAGAGACCCAGTACTTC.

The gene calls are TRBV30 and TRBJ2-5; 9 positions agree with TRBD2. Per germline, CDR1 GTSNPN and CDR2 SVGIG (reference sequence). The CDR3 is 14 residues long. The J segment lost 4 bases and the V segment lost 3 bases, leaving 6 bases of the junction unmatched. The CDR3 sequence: CAWRDSGSRETQYF. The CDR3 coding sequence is TGTGCCTGGAGAGATAGCGGGAGTCGAGAGACCCAGTACTTC.

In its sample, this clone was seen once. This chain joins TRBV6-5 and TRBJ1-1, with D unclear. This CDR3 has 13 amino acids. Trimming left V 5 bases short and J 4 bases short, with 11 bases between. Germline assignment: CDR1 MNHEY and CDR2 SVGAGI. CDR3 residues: CASSRDTATEAFF. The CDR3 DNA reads TGTGCCAGCAGTCGTGACACGGCCACTGAAGCTTTCTTT.

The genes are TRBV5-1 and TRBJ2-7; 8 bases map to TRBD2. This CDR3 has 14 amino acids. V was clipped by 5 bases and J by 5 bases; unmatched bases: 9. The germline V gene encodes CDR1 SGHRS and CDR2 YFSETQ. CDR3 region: CASSSLAGTHEQYF. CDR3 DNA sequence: TGCGCCAGCAGTTCCTTAGCGGGAACGCACGAGCAGTACTTC. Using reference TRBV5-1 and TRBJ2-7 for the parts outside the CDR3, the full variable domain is KAGVTQTPRYLIKTRGQQVTLSCSPISGHRSVSWYQQTPGQGLQFLFEYFSETQRNKGNFPGRFSGRQFSNSRSEMNVSTLELGDSALYLCASSSLAGTHEQYFGPGTRLTVT.

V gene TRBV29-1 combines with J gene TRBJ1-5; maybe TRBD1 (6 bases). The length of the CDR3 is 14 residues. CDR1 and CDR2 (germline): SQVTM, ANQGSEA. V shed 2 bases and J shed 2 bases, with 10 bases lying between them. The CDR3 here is CSVESGGGNQPQHF. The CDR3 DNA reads TGCAGCGTTGAATCGGGGGGCGGCAATCAGCCCCAGCATTTT.

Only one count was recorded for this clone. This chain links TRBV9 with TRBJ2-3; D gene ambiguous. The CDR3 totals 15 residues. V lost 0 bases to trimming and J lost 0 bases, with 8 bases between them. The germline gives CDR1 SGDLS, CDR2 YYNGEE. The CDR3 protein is CASSVGPASTDTQYF. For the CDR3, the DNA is TGTGCCAGCAGCGTAGGACCGGCTAGCACAGATACGCAGTATTTT.

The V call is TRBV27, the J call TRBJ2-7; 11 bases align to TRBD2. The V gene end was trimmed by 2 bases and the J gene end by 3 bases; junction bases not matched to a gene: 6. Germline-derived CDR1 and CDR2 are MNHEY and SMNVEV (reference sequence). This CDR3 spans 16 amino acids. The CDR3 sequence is CASSLIMTSGVYEQYF. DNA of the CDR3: TGTGCCAGCAGTTTAATAATGACTAGCGGGGTCTACGAGCAGTACTTC.

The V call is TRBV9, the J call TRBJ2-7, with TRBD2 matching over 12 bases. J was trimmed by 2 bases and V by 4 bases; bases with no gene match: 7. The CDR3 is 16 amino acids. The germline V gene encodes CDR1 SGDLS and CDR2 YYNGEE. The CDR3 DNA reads TGTGCCAGCAGCCTCGCTAGCGGGAGGGACCCCTACGAGCAGTACTTC. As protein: CASSLASGRDPYEQYF.

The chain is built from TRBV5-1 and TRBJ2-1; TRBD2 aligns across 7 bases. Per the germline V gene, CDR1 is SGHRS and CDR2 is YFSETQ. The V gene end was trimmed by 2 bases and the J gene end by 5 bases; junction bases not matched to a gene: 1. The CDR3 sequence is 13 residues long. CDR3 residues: CASSLAGHNEQFF. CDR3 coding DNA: TGCGCCAGCAGCTTAGCGGGACACAATGAGCAGTTCTTC.

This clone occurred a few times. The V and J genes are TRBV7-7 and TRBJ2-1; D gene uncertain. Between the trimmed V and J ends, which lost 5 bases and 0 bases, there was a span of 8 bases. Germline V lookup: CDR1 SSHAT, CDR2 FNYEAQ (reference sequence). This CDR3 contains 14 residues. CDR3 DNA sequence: TGTGCCAGCAGCCCGTCTAGCTCCTACAATGAGCAGTTCTTC. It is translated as CASSPSSSYNEQFF.